These 30 T cell receptor beta chains were all obtained from the same sample, sequenced in a study of CD8+ T cells in alopecia areata. Extracted RNA was reverse transcribed, and the resulting cDNA served as sequencing template. Repertoires were generated with immunoSEQ multiplex PCR, while TCRdb's copy carries only in-frame clones and drops some. The table has about 120,000 clones, approximately 60% seen once; the top ten hold around 2.8%. Sequencing was done on a sample of CD4+ T cells sorted from blood. These receptors were obtained from a human donor in good health.

The chain recombines TRBV9 with TRBJ2-1; D may be TRBD1 (6 bases). The CDR3 covers 15 residues. CDR1 and CDR2 (germline): SGDLS, YYNGEE. Trimming removed 0 bases from V and 4 bases from J, with 11 bases in between. CDR3 in DNA: TGTGCCAGCAGCGTAGCGGATGGACAGTACAATGAGCAGTTCTTC. Translation: CASSVADGQYNEQFF.

The chain combines TRBV2 with TRBJ2-7; possible D gene TRBD2, 7 bases. The V gene lost 4 bases and the J gene lost 8 bases, with 18 bases spanning the gap. The CDR3 sequence is 14 residues long. CDR1 SNHLY and CDR2 FYNNEI come from the germline V gene. CDR3 residues: CASSVGGAATKQYF. The DNA for the CDR3 is TGTGCCAGCAGTGTGGGGGGGGCTGCTACGAAGCAGTACTTC.

By sample share, this clone is medium-sized. This chain links TRBV7-8 with TRBJ2-1; either TRBD1 or TRBD2 may fit D (7 bases each). The CDR3 contains 15 residues. The germline gives CDR1 SGHVS, CDR2 FQNEAQ. Trimming took 8 bases from V and 5 from J, leaving 19 bases between them. The CDR3 DNA is TGTGCCAGCTTAGGGGGCCTAGCGGTCAACAATGAGCAGTTCTTC. This codes for CASLGGLAVNNEQFF. Drawing the rest from reference TRBV7-8 and TRBJ2-1, the complete variable domain is GAGVSQSPRYKVAKRGQDVALRCDPISGHVSLFWYQQALGQGPEFLTYFQNEAQLDKSGLPSDRFFAERPEGSVSTLKIQRTQQEDSAVYLCASLGGLAVNNEQFFGPGTRLTVL.

This clone was seen a handful of times. The genes are TRBV29-1 and TRBJ2-2, with D tentatively TRBD2 (6 bases). This CDR3 comprises 14 residues. CDR1 SQVTM and CDR2 ANQGSEA come from the germline V gene. V was cut by 5 bases and J by 1 base, with 11 bases left in between. CDR3 loop: CSVSSGLNTGELFF. Written as DNA, the CDR3 is TGCAGCGTTTCCAGCGGGCTGAACACCGGGGAGCTGTTTTTT.

This clone showed up just a few times. The chain uses TRBV29-1 and TRBJ1-1; possibly TRBD1 for D (6 bases). The V gene's germline CDR1 is SQVTM and CDR2 ANQGSEA. V dropped 6 bases and J dropped 2 bases, with 19 bases sitting between them. This CDR3 region has 15 residues. The CDR3 reads CSVGASGGINTEAFF. CDR3 DNA: TGCAGCGTGGGGGCCTCCGGTGGAATTAACACTGAAGCTTTCTTT.

Notes on this clone: Different DNA sequences within this sample yield the same CDR3. The gene calls are TRBV6-5 and TRBJ1-1, with D tentatively TRBD1 (5 bases). CDR3 length: 13 amino acids. V shed 10 bases and J shed 0 bases, with 12 bases lying between them. The germline V gene has CDR1 MNHEY and CDR2 SVGAGI. This CDR3 reads CATSGTMNTEAFF. Written as DNA, the CDR3 is TGTGCCACCTCAGGGACCATGAACACTGAAGCTTTCTTT.

This rearrangement joins TRBV4-1 to TRBJ1-5; 7 bases match TRBD1. Germline V lookup: CDR1 MGHRA, CDR2 YSYEKL. With 4 bases clipped from V and 0 bases from J, the junction kept 3 bases outside the gene matches. This CDR3 spans 15 amino acids. The CDR3 here is CASSLTGLSNQPQHF. CDR3 nucleotides: TGCGCCAGCAGCCTGACAGGGCTTAGCAATCAGCCCCAGCATTTT.

The rearrangement uses TRBV30 and TRBJ1-6; the D gene is possibly TRBD1 (6 bases). CDR1 GTSNPN and CDR2 SVGIG come from the germline V gene (reference sequence). V was clipped by 0 bases and J by 9 bases, with 15 bases between them. The CDR3 consists of 15 residues. CDR3 coding DNA: TGTGCCTGGAGTGTAGACCCTGGGGGCGGTTCACCCCTCCACTTT. Protein: CAWSVDPGGGSPLHF.

This clone has a handful of counts. The chain is built from TRBV4-1 and TRBJ2-3; possible D gene TRBD1, 7 bases. This CDR3 is 17 amino acids long. Germline V gene data show CDR1 as MGHRA and CDR2 as YSYEKL. V lost 3 bases, J lost 6 bases, and 22 bases lay in between. The DNA of the CDR3 is TGCGCCAGCAGCCATCGGATCACAGGGGCCCGGGAGGATACGCAGTATTTT. Protein: CASSHRITGAREDTQYF.

This clone was found once. This chain connects TRBV29-1 to TRBJ2-7; TRBD2 agrees at 7 bases. The germline V gene encodes CDR1 SQVTM and CDR2 ANQGSEA. Trimming took 4 bases from V and 2 from J; bases not matched to a gene: 8. The CDR3 extends over 14 amino acids. The CDR3 bases are TGCAGCGTTGGCGACCCGGGAGGTACCTACGAGCAGTACTTC. Its protein is CSVGDPGGTYEQYF.

A few counts support this clone. The gene calls are TRBV10-2 and TRBJ2-1; maybe TRBD2 (5 bases). This CDR3 contains 12 residues. Germline V CDR1 and CDR2: WSHSY, SAAADI. With 2 bases removed from V and 16 bases from J, the gap between germline ends came to 15 bases. This chain's CDR3 is CASSELASGIFF. In DNA form, the CDR3 reads TGCGCCAGCAGTGAGCTGGCCTCCGGGATCTTCTTC.

The genes are TRBV29-1 and TRBJ1-1, with D perhaps matching TRBD1 (5 bases). The length of the CDR3 is 12 residues. Trimming took off 1 base at V and 9 bases at J, with 12 bases between the two ends. Germline V gives CDR1 SQVTM, CDR2 ANQGSEA. The CDR3 DNA reads TGCAGCGTTGAAGCCGGGACTTCGAAAGCTTTCTTT. Translating gives CSVEAGTSKAFF.

The count of this clone is one. This chain links TRBV18 with TRBJ2-5; possible D gene TRBD2, 5 bases. Trimming cost V 4 bases and J 2 bases, with 14 bases left between them. CDR1 and CDR2 from the germline V gene are KGHSH and LQKENI. This CDR3 region has 15 residues. This CDR3 reads CASSQRSAGQETQYF. The DNA of the CDR3 is TGTGCCAGCTCACAACGTTCGGCGGGTCAAGAGACCCAGTACTTC.

The table lists this clone with a few counts. The chain combines TRBV29-1 with TRBJ2-2; weak D call: TRBD1 (5 bases). The CDR3 is 13 amino acids. Trimming removed 6 bases from V and 2 bases from J, with 10 bases in between. CDR1 is SQVTM, CDR2 ANQGSEA, per germline. The CDR3 DNA follows: TGCAGCGTCGATGACAGAAACACCGGGGAGCTGTTTTTT. Translation: CSVDDRNTGELFF.

The chain links TRBV5-1 to TRBJ2-3; tentative D call: TRBD1 (6 bases). Trimming took off 5 bases at V and 2 bases at J, with 15 bases between the two ends. Germline assignment: CDR1 SGHRS and CDR2 YFSETQ. The CDR3 loop spans 15 amino acids. CDR3 DNA: TGCGCCAGCAGTAGGACAGTCGCACCCACAGATACGCAGTATTTT. Its protein product is CASSRTVAPTDTQYF.

This clone was counted between two and nine times. The gene calls are TRBV15 and TRBJ2-1, with a possible D match to TRBD1 (6 bases). The CDR3 loop spans 13 amino acids. The germline CDR1 and CDR2 sequences are LNHNV and YYDKDF (reference sequence). Trimming removed 9 bases at V and 6 bases at J, with 15 bases between. Written as DNA, the CDR3 is TGTGCCACTGGGGGCCCCCTCATCAATGAGCAGTTCTTC. Its translation is CATGGPLINEQFF. Looking up the rest from reference TRBV15 and TRBJ2-1 gives the full variable domain: DAMVIQNPRYQVTQFGKPVTLSCSQTLNHNVMYWYQQKSSQAPKLLFHYYDKDFNNEADTPDNFQSRRPNTSFCFLDIRSPGLGDTAMYLCATGGPLINEQFFGPGTRLTVL.

The chain recombines TRBV18 with TRBJ1-4, with D unresolved. V was shortened by 4 bases and J by 8 bases, with 11 bases between the two germline ends. Germline CDR1 and CDR2: KGHSH and LQKENI. There are 13 residues in the CDR3. In DNA form, the CDR3 reads TGTGCCAGCTCACTCGACTTCGACGAAAAACTGTTTTTT. It encodes CASSLDFDEKLFF.

The chain is built from TRBV30 and TRBJ1-1; D remains unclear. Per germline, CDR1 GTSNPN and CDR2 SVGIG (reference sequence). This CDR3 is built from 12 residues. Trimming removed 5 bases at V and 1 base at J, with 8 bases between. For the CDR3, the DNA is TGTGCCTGGTCACACCCGAACACTGAAGCTTTCTTT. It is translated as CAWSHPNTEAFF.

The CDR3 loop is CAWSVSSNQPQHF. The CDR3 DNA reads as TGTGCCTGGTCGGTTAGTAGCAATCAGCCCCAGCATTTT. V is TRBV30 and J is TRBJ1-5, with D uncertain. Trimming removed 5 bases from V and 0 bases from J, with 8 bases in between. The germline V gene encodes CDR1 GTSNPN and CDR2 SVGIG (reference sequence). CDR3 length: 13 amino acids. The whole variable domain, filled in from reference TRBV30 and TRBJ1-5, reads SQTIHQWPATLVQPVGSPLSLECTVEGTSNPNLYWYRQAAGRGLQLLFYSVGIGQISSEVPQNLSASRPQDRQFILSSKKLLLSDSGFYLCAWSVSSNQPQHFGDGTRLSIL.

This chain uses TRBV7-8 with TRBJ2-3, with D uncertain. This CDR3 contains 12 residues. In germline, CDR1 is SGHVS, CDR2 FQNEAQ. Trimming stripped 3 bases from V and 6 bases from J, with 7 bases between. The CDR3 reads CASSLVGDTQYF. CDR3 nucleotides: TGTGCCAGCAGCTTGGTTGGGGATACGCAGTATTTT.

This clone appeared a few times. The J gene is TRBJ1-4, the V gene TRBV7-9; TRBD1 agrees at 7 bases. Germline V CDR1 and CDR2: SEHNR, FQNEAQ (reference sequence). This CDR3 is built from 14 residues. J gave up 4 bases and V 5 bases, and 4 bases lay outside the gene matches. The CDR3 reads CASSQWDSNEKLFF. CDR3 DNA: TGTGCCAGCAGCCAGTGGGACAGTAATGAAAAACTGTTTTTT.

This clone has a handful of counts. The gene calls are TRBV29-1 and TRBJ2-7; D is possibly TRBD1 (6 bases). V lost 2 bases and J 6 bases, leaving 8 bases between the germline ends. Germline V gives CDR1 SQVTM, CDR2 ANQGSEA. This CDR3 region has 11 residues. The CDR3 sequence is CSVEHRAEQYF. DNA of the CDR3: TGCAGCGTTGAACACAGGGCCGAGCAGTACTTC.

This clone was seen a handful of times. The chain has TRBV6-5 and TRBJ2-5; D might be TRBD1 (6 bases). CDR1 is MNHEY, CDR2 SVGAGI, per germline. The CDR3 consists of 13 residues. With 2 bases removed from V and 7 bases from J, the gap between germline ends came to 11 bases. The CDR3: CASSYIQGRTQYF. Written as DNA, the CDR3 is TGTGCCAGCAGTTACATCCAGGGGAGGACCCAGTACTTC.

This clone has more than one count but fewer than ten. The chain combines TRBV4-1 with TRBJ2-1; 7 bases fit TRBD1. The germline V gene has CDR1 MGHRA and CDR2 YSYEKL. Losses at the gene ends were 3 bases for V and 10 bases for J; bases not matched to a gene: 9. The CDR3 runs 14 residues. This CDR3 is CASSQGHKDREQFF. The CDR3 nucleotides read TGCGCCAGCAGCCAGGGCCACAAGGACAGGGAGCAGTTCTTC.

The CDR3 nucleotides are TGCAGCGCATTGACAGGGCCGAGCACTGAAGCTTTCTTT. Amino acid sequence: CSALTGPSTEAFF. The chain recombines TRBV29-1 with TRBJ1-1, with 7 bases that match TRBD1. J gave up 4 bases and V 7 bases, and 9 bases lay outside the gene matches. Germline lookup yields CDR1 SQVTM and CDR2 ANQGSEA. This CDR3 has 13 residues. Supplemented by reference TRBV29-1 and TRBJ1-1, the full variable domain reads SAVISQKPSRDICQRGTSLTIQCQVDSQVTMMFWYRQQPGQSLTLIATANQGSEATYESGFVIDKFPISRPNLTFSTLTVSNMSPEDSSIYLCSALTGPSTEAFFGQGTRLTVV.

The V gene is TRBV14, the J gene TRBJ2-7; 7 bases are shared with TRBD2. Per germline, CDR1 SGHDN and CDR2 FVKESK. V lost 0 bases, J lost 2 bases, and 7 bases stayed unmatched. The length of the CDR3 is 16 residues. In DNA form, the CDR3 reads TGTGCCAGCAGCCAAGACGCCGGGACTACCGCCTACGAGCAGTACTTC. Protein sequence: CASSQDAGTTAYEQYF.

The V and J genes are TRBV30 and TRBJ1-1; perhaps TRBD1 as D (5 bases). Deletions cut 4 bases from V and 1 base from J, with 13 bases between. The V gene's germline CDR1 is GTSNPN and CDR2 SVGIG (reference sequence). The CDR3 consists of 14 residues. The CDR3 loop reads CAWIQGAGNTEAFF. CDR3 in DNA: TGTGCCTGGATTCAGGGCGCGGGGAACACTGAAGCTTTCTTT.

This clone was observed once. This chain joins TRBV7-3 and TRBJ1-6; D perhaps matches TRBD1 (6 bases). V lost 7 bases, J lost 9 bases, and 13 bases lay in between. The CDR3 is 13 amino acids. Germline CDR1 reads SGHTA; CDR2 reads FQGTGA. CDR3 amino acids: CASNGDMASPLHF. The CDR3 DNA sequence: TGTGCCAGCAACGGGGACATGGCTTCACCCCTCCACTTT.

The chain links TRBV30 to TRBJ1-4; D is unclear. Germline CDR1 reads GTSNPN; CDR2 reads SVGIG (reference sequence). Between the trimmed V and J ends, which lost 1 base and 6 bases, there was a span of 6 bases. This CDR3 has 12 amino acids. The CDR3 reads CAWSARDEKLFF. The CDR3 DNA follows: TGTGCCTGGAGTGCCCGTGATGAAAAACTGTTTTTT.

This clone was recorded only once. J is TRBJ1-5 and V is TRBV30; D call uncertain. The CDR3 loop spans 15 amino acids. V lost 8 bases and J lost 0, with 17 bases in between. Germline V gene sequence: CDR1 GTSNPN, CDR2 SVGIG (reference sequence). In DNA form, the CDR3 reads TGTGCCATGGTGGTGGGTGAAACTAGCAATCAGCCCCAGCATTTT. Amino acid sequence: CAMVVGETSNQPQHF.